This TCR beta chain is drawn from a study of molecular identifiers for immune sequencing clone quantification. TCRdb analysed the PCR reads with MiXCR anew, one entry per CDR3 protein. The sample lists about 510,000 distinct CDR3 sequences; about 25% were seen once. The length of the CDR3 is 15 residues. Germline CDR1 is LGHNA and CDR2 is YSLEER. V gave up 0 bases and J gave up 4 bases, with 10 bases separating them. The receptor comes from a human donor in good health. Some libraries in this study had Jurkat cell RNA spiked in. Sequencing was carried out using naive CD8+ T cells from blood, with Jurkat cell RNA spiked in. Subset noted: FACS-sorted CD8+CD4-CCR7+CD45RA+ naive T cells. The chain recombines TRBV4-3 with TRBJ2-1; possible D gene TRBD2, 5 bases. The CDR3 spells CASSQDGREYNEQFF. CDR3 sequence (DNA): TGCGCCAGCAGCCAAGATGGGAGAGAGTACAATGAGCAGTTCTTC.